Listed below are T cell receptor beta chains from one sample, sequenced in a study of post-analysis software for immune sequencing data. TCRdb re-analysed the PCR reads in MiXCR, keeping a single row per CDR3 protein. The sample lists 650,000 to 900,000 distinct CDR3 sequences; around 46% were seen once. Sequencing was carried out using blood. These receptor sequences come from a girl between 10 and 17 years old with multiple sclerosis. Each CDR3 is given with its conserved first and last residue. A D gene is named only where the DNA matches it firmly. The size entry is marked missing in some rows and otherwise reads once, few, many or a size class.

abundance	j_gene	d_gene	v_gene	CDR3nt	CDR3aa
NA	TRBJ1-5	NA	TRBV6-6	TGTGCCAGCAGTTATGAGGCAGGAGGCCCCCAGCATTTT	CASSYEAGGPQHF
NA	TRBJ2-5	TRBD1	TRBV29-1	TGCAGCGTTGGAGATCGTGGACAGGGGGTCCCTGGGGAGACCCAGTACTTC	CSVGDRGQGVPGETQYF
few	TRBJ1-1	NA	TRBV3-1	TGTGCCAGCAGCCGAGCGGGTAGGAACACTGAAGCTTTCTTT	CASSRAGRNTEAFF
few	TRBJ2-7	NA	TRBV3-1	TGTGCCAGCAGCCAAGCGGCGGGTACCTACGAGCAGTACTTC	CASSQAAGTYEQYF
many	TRBJ2-1	NA	TRBV7-2	TGTGCCAGCAGCTTACCAGGACCAGGCAATGAGCAGTTCTTC	CASSLPGPGNEQFF
few	TRBJ1-1	NA	TRBV7-2	TGTGCCAGCAGCACCCGGACAGTCCCGGGCACTGAAGCTTTCTTT	CASSTRTVPGTEAFF
NA	TRBJ2-5	NA	TRBV24-1	TGTGCCACCAGTGAAACTGGGACGGAAGAGACCCAGTACTTC	CATSETGTEETQYF
NA	TRBJ2-7	TRBD1	TRBV7-9	TGTGCCAGCAGCACCGGGACAGTCTACGAGCAGTACTTC	CASSTGTVYEQYF
NA	TRBJ2-1	TRBD2	TRBV10-3	TGTGCCATCAGGACCGGGAGCGGGGTTCGCGAGCAGTTCTTC	CAIRTGSGVREQFF
NA	TRBJ2-1	NA	TRBV10-2	TGCGCCAGCAGTGTCGGATTGTGGGAGCTCTACAATGAGCAGTTCTTC	CASSVGLWELYNEQFF
few	TRBJ2-3	NA	TRBV4-3	TGCGCCAGCAGCCAAGATCCAGGGAGCGCAGATACGCAGTATTTT	CASSQDPGSADTQYF
NA	TRBJ2-7	TRBD1	TRBV29-1	TGCAGCGGGAGGACAGGGGGCTACGAGCAGTACTTC	CSGRTGGYEQYF
NA	TRBJ2-7	NA	TRBV15	TGTGCCACCAGCGGGGGGGACAAAGGGACCTCCGAGCAGTACTTC	CATSGGDKGTSEQYF
NA	TRBJ2-5	NA	TRBV29-1	TGCAGCGGGGGACGGATCCAAGAGACCCAGTACTTC	CSGGRIQETQYF
NA	TRBJ2-7	TRBD1	TRBV6-5	TGTGCCAGCAGTCCCGCGGACAGGAGCTCCTACGAGCAGTACTTC	CASSPADRSSYEQYF
few	TRBJ2-7	TRBD2	TRBV12-3/TRBV12-4	TGTGCCAGCAGTTCTGGCTCCAGCGGGAGCTCCTACGAGCAGTACTTC	CASSSGSSGSSYEQYF
NA	TRBJ2-1	NA	TRBV15	TGTGCCACCAGCAGACAGTTGGGACGTGAGCAGTTCTTC	CATSRQLGREQFF
NA	TRBJ2-7	NA	TRBV27	TGTGCCAGCAGCTTATTGCAAGGGGTGAACGAGCAGTACTTC	CASSLLQGVNEQYF
NA	TRBJ2-1	NA	TRBV20-1	TGCAGTGCTGGCCGGGGGGAGCAGTTCTTC	CSAGRGEQFF
few	TRBJ2-5	TRBD2	TRBV20-1	TGCAGTGCTAGAGCTTGGGTGGGACTAGCAAAGGAGACCCAGTACTTC	CSARAWVGLAKETQYF
NA	TRBJ2-2	NA	TRBV6-1	TGTGCCAGCTGCGCACCCAGCACCGGGGAGCTGTTTTTT	CASCAPSTGELFF
NA	TRBJ2-1	NA	TRBV6-4	TGTGCCAGCAGCGCGCAACAGGGAAATGAGCAGTTCTTC	CASSAQQGNEQFF